This T cell receptor beta chain was documented in a study of blood T cell repertoires in COVID-19. About the study: From T cells, B-cell-depleted T cells, or PBMCs came the material, which was cDNA or gDNA.

With 9 bases removed from V and 4 bases from J, the gap between germline ends came to 10 bases. The germline V gene encodes CDR1 MRHNA and CDR2 SNTAGT. CDR3 length: 13 amino acids. Data came from immunoSEQ multiplex PCR; TCRdb stores just in-frame clones and leaves some out. Of some 20,000 clones listed, almost 90% are singletons. The sequencing input was peripheral blood. The gene calls are TRBV6-4 and TRBJ1-6; no firm D call. This TCR was recovered from a human donor in a cohort sampled during active COVID-19. CDR3 coding DNA: TGTGCCAGAGAGACACGATATAATTCACCCCTCCACTTT. Translation gives CARETRYNSPLHF.